This TCR beta chain was sequenced for a study of T cell responses to AZD1222 COVID-19 vaccine. The CDR3 covers 19 residues. CDR1 LNHDA and CDR2 SQIVND come from the germline V gene (reference sequence). Trimming at V came to 5 bases and at J to 0 bases, leaving 11 bases not matched to a gene. This table comes from immunoSEQ multiplex PCR, and its TCRdb copy is limited to in-frame clones, with some not included. The sample includes about 84,000 clones, roughly 85% of them seen just once. This chain uses TRBV19 with TRBJ2-1; 12 bases agree with TRBD2. This clonotype was sampled from an adult in good health. This sample comprised peripheral blood, obtained on day 0 of AZD1222 vaccination. In DNA, the CDR3 is TGTGCCAGTAGTGTTTCCGGGACTAGCGGGCGGAGCTCCTACAATGAGCAGTTCTTC. Translated: CASSVSGTSGRSSYNEQFF.